The 30 T cell receptor beta chains given below trace back to one sample, sequenced in a study of T cell repertoires in cytomegalovirus infection. These receptors have no known antigen. TCRdb recomputed calls from the reads with MiXCR, one row per CDR3 protein. Among around 570,000 distinct CDR3 sequences listed, about 39% were seen once. This specimen was cultured PBMCs, taken from culture after CMV antigen stimulation. Receptor source: a human donor in good health (CMV status not recorded). Some clones in this sample may be carry-over from other donors' samples.

The rearrangement links TRBV7-8 to TRBJ1-2, with 7 positions matching TRBD1. The CDR3 covers 15 residues. CDR1 and CDR2 from the germline V gene are SGHVS and FQNEAQ. The V and J ends lost 5 bases and 3 bases, in that order; junction bases with no gene match: 9. CDR3 loop: CASSPRRDSHYGYTF. CDR3 nucleotide sequence: TGTGCCAGCAGCCCCCGGAGGGACAGTCACTATGGCTACACCTTC.

This clonotype has more than one count but fewer than ten. This sequence joins TRBV6-2 or TRBV6-3 and TRBJ2-1; D could derive from TRBD1 or TRBD2 (6 bases each). Trimming pared 6 bases from V and 3 bases from J, leaving 15 bases between. The CDR3 has 15 residues. Germline V gene data show CDR1 as MNHEY and CDR2 as SVGEGT. CDR3 in amino acids: CASSGGFRYYNEQFF. The DNA for the CDR3 is TGTGCCAGCAGCGGGGGCTTTCGGTACTACAATGAGCAGTTCTTC.

The rearrangement joins TRBV10-3 to TRBJ2-1; D gene unclear. The germline gives CDR1 ENHRY, CDR2 SYGVKD. Trimming left V 10 bases short and J 0 bases short, with 7 bases between. CDR3 length: 12 amino acids. The CDR3 region is CATADSYNEQFF. The CDR3 bases are TGTGCCACTGCGGACTCCTACAATGAGCAGTTCTTC.

The gene calls are TRBV4-1 and TRBJ2-7; the match to TRBD1 covers 7 bases. Per germline, CDR1 MGHRA and CDR2 YSYEKL. Germline trimming cut 0 bases from V and 9 bases from J; bases unmatched to any gene: 5. CDR3 size: 13 residues. The CDR3 here is CASSQDTYRGQYF. For the CDR3, the DNA is TGCGCCAGCAGCCAAGATACATACAGGGGGCAGTACTTC.

This chain joins TRBV2 and TRBJ2-1, with unresolved D. Germline V gene data show CDR1 as SNHLY and CDR2 as FYNNEI. V was trimmed by 7 bases and J by 1 base, leaving 8 bases between them. CDR3 length: 13 amino acids. The CDR3 bases are TGTGCCAGCACGGAGTTATCCTACAATGAGCAGTTCTTC. This codes for CASTELSYNEQFF.

The rearrangement links TRBV7-6 to TRBJ2-3; D gene unclear. The germline V gene has CDR1 SGHVS and CDR2 FNYEAQ. The CDR3 sequence is 12 residues long. Trimming removed 5 bases from V and 8 bases from J, with 11 bases in between. CDR3 DNA: TGTGCCAGCAGCCCGGGCCTCGGTACGCAGTATTTT. Translation: CASSPGLGTQYF.

This rearrangement joins TRBV19 to TRBJ1-5; D might be TRBD1 (6 bases). V dropped 5 bases and J dropped 7 bases, with 18 bases sitting between them. The CDR3 contains 15 residues. Germline V lookup: CDR1 LNHDA, CDR2 SQIVND (reference sequence). The CDR3 nucleotides read TGTGCCAGTAGTTGGTCGGGCAGGGGTGAGCAGCCCCAGCATTTT. As protein: CASSWSGRGEQPQHF. The full variable domain, completed using reference TRBV19 and TRBJ1-5, is DGGITQSPKYLFRKEGQNVTLSCEQNLNHDAMYWYRQDPGQGLRLIYYSQIVNDFQKGDIAEGYSVSREKKESFPLTVTSAQKNPTAFYLCASSWSGRGEQPQHFGDGTRLSIL.

This rearrangement joins TRBV18 to TRBJ2-7; D perhaps matches TRBD1 (5 bases). This CDR3 has 14 amino acids. Trimming took 2 bases from V and 3 from J, leaving 11 bases between them. CDR1 is KGHSH and CDR2 is LQKENI in the germline V gene. CDR3 sequence: CASSPGRDLYEQYF. CDR3 bases: TGTGCCAGCTCACCAGGCAGGGATCTCTACGAGCAGTACTTC.

The gene calls are TRBV19 and TRBJ2-4; D remains unclear. This CDR3 has 17 residues. Germline lookup yields CDR1 LNHDA and CDR2 SQIVND (reference sequence). The V end lost 4 bases, the J end lost 0 bases, and 16 bases lay between the germline ends. CDR3 sequence (DNA): TGTGCCAGTAGTACTATCCGACGAGTCCTAGCCAAAAACATTCAGTACTTC. This translates into CASSTIRRVLAKNIQYF.

The chain links TRBV9 to TRBJ2-1; 10 nucleotides line up with TRBD2. Trimming removed 2 bases from V and 4 bases from J; junction bases left unmatched: 3. This CDR3 contains 15 residues. The germline V gene has CDR1 SGDLS and CDR2 YYNGEE. The chain's CDR3 is CASSVSGGVYNEQFF. In DNA form, the CDR3 reads TGTGCCAGCAGCGTCAGCGGGGGGGTTTACAATGAGCAGTTCTTC.

The chain has TRBV27 and TRBJ2-5; 10 bases map to TRBD2. Per germline, CDR1 MNHEY and CDR2 SMNVEV (reference sequence). The CDR3 is made up of 14 amino acids. V shed 2 bases and J 5 bases; nucleotides not matched to a gene: 2. The CDR3 sequence is CASSLKRGGETQYF. In DNA form, the CDR3 reads TGTGCCAGCAGTTTAAAGCGGGGGGGGGAGACCCAGTACTTC.

This clonotype was detected a few times. V and J are TRBV7-2 and TRBJ2-3; D is uncertain. This CDR3 is built from 15 residues. The V end lost 5 bases, the J end lost 3 bases, and 15 bases lay between the germline ends. Germline CDR1 and CDR2: SGHTA and FQGNSA. CDR3 in DNA: TGTGCCAGCAGCCCGGCGAGGTTAGCAACAGATACGCAGTATTTT. Translation gives CASSPARLATDTQYF.

The rearrangement uses TRBV7-2 and TRBJ1-2; D remains ambiguous. The CDR3 totals 13 residues. The V gene's germline CDR1 is SGHTA and CDR2 FQGNSA. V was shortened by 5 bases and J by 4 bases, with 11 bases between the two germline ends. CDR3: CASSPPPAYGYTF. The CDR3 DNA reads TGTGCCAGCAGCCCCCCGCCGGCCTATGGCTACACCTTC. The entire variable domain, with the rest obtained from reference TRBV7-2 and TRBJ1-2, is as follows: GAGVSQSPSNKVTEKGKDVELRCDPISGHTALYWYRQSLGQGLEFLIYFQGNSAPDKSGLPSDRFSAERTGGSVSTLTIQRTQQEDSAVYLCASSPPPAYGYTFGSGTRLTVV.

The rearrangement links TRBV7-9 to TRBJ2-3; D gene unclear. Germline loops: CDR1 SEHNR, CDR2 FQNEAQ (reference sequence). The V and J ends lost 5 bases and 5 bases respectively, with 14 bases between them. The CDR3 extends over 14 amino acids. The CDR3, as DNA: TGTGCCAGCAGCCCAAGTGGTGTGGGAGATACGCAGTATTTT. It codes for CASSPSGVGDTQYF.

The gene calls are TRBV29-1 and TRBJ1-2; no definite D call. Germline V gives CDR1 SQVTM, CDR2 ANQGSEA. This CDR3 is built from 12 residues. Deletions cut 7 bases from V and 3 bases from J, with 12 bases between. The CDR3 sequence is CSAEDRDYGYTF. Written as DNA, the CDR3 is TGCAGCGCCGAGGATAGGGACTATGGCTACACCTTC. Filled out from reference TRBV29-1 and TRBJ1-2, the complete variable domain reads SAVISQKPSRDICQRGTSLTIQCQVDSQVTMMFWYRQQPGQSLTLIATANQGSEATYESGFVIDKFPISRPNLTFSTLTVSNMSPEDSSIYLCSAEDRDYGYTFGSGTRLTVV.

V is TRBV19 and J is TRBJ1-5, with 8 nucleotides matching TRBD1. V lost 7 bases and J lost 5; bases outside the gene matches: 16. The CDR3 runs to 17 residues. The germline CDR1 and CDR2 sequences are LNHDA and SQIVND (reference sequence). The CDR3 DNA reads TGTGCCAGTAATAAAACACGGACAGGGAATATCGATCAGCCCCAGCATTTT. This gives the protein CASNKTRTGNIDQPQHF.

This chain joins TRBV9 and TRBJ1-1; D is unresolved. In germline, CDR1 is SGDLS, CDR2 YYNGEE. Trimming stripped 2 bases from V and 3 bases from J, with 8 bases between. This CDR3 has 13 residues. The CDR3 DNA reads as TGTGCCAGCAGCGTCCAGGTGTACACTGAAGCTTTCTTT. Translation gives CASSVQVYTEAFF.

The chain links TRBV7-2 to TRBJ2-7; 7 bases agree with TRBD2. V lost 2 bases to trimming and J lost 7 bases; unmatched junction nucleotides: 5. CDR1 and CDR2 from the germline V gene are SGHTA and FQGNSA. This CDR3 is built from 13 residues. The CDR3 spells CASSLRRESEQYF. CDR3 in DNA: TGTGCCAGCAGCTTACGGCGGGAGAGTGAGCAGTACTTC.

This rearrangement joins TRBV10-3 to TRBJ2-7; perhaps D is TRBD1 or TRBD2 (5 bases each). This CDR3 comprises 13 residues. CDR1 and CDR2 (germline): ENHRY, SYGVKD. V lost 6 bases and J 6 bases, leaving 15 bases between the germline ends. The CDR3 coding sequence is TGTGCCATCAGCGGGACCCCTTCCCCCGAGCAGTACTTC. The encoded protein is CAISGTPSPEQYF.

The gene calls are TRBV5-1 and TRBJ1-1, with D unresolved. V was shortened by 8 bases and J by 1 base, with 15 bases between the two germline ends. The CDR3 has 14 amino acids. CDR1 is SGHRS, CDR2 YFSETQ, per germline. The DNA for the CDR3 is TGCGCCAGTCATAGACCTTGGGGGAACACTGAAGCTTTCTTT. This translates into CASHRPWGNTEAFF.

The gene calls are TRBV5-1 and TRBJ1-2; 7 bases map to TRBD1. V was clipped by 0 bases and J by 1 base; unmatched bases: 3. The CDR3 loop spans 15 amino acids. Germline CDR1 SGHRS, CDR2 YFSETQ. In DNA form, the CDR3 reads TGCGCCAGCAGCTTGGTGACAGGGAGTAACTATGGCTACACCTTC. Amino acids: CASSLVTGSNYGYTF.

This chain uses TRBV7-2 with TRBJ2-4; the D gene is possibly TRBD2 (7 bases). CDR1 and CDR2 from the germline V gene are SGHTA and FQGNSA. Deletions cut 6 bases from V and 6 bases from J, with 9 bases between. This CDR3 has 12 amino acids. CDR3 sequence reads: CASRGGGNIQYF. CDR3 bases: TGTGCCAGCAGGGGAGGGGGAAACATTCAGTACTTC.

This sequence joins TRBV5-3 and TRBJ2-5; no firm D call. TRBV5-3 is known as an ORF, though its function is uncertain. CDR3 size: 15 residues. Trimming took 8 bases from V and 0 from J, leaving 17 bases between them. For the CDR3, the DNA is TGTGCCAGCAGCCCCTTAGAATGGTACCAAGAGACCCAGTACTTC. The encoded protein is CASSPLEWYQETQYF.

The J gene is TRBJ1-5, the V gene TRBV7-8, with D possibly matching TRBD1 (5 bases). Germline V CDR1 and CDR2: SGHVS, FQNEAQ. The CDR3 is made up of 14 amino acids. The V and J ends lost 3 bases and 5 bases respectively, with 11 bases between them. The CDR3 DNA follows: TGTGCCAGCAGCTTGACAGATTATTATCAGCCCCAGCATTTT. This encodes CASSLTDYYQPQHF.

This clonotype was seen only once. The chain has TRBV20-1 and TRBJ2-5; possibly TRBD2 for D (5 bases). Trimming removed 6 bases from V and 2 bases from J, with 16 bases in between. The length of the CDR3 is 14 residues. CDR1 is DFQATT, CDR2 SNEGSKA, per germline (reference sequence). The DNA for the CDR3 is TGCAGTGCCCCGGGGTGGGTAGAACAAGAGACCCAGTACTTC. Protein product: CSAPGWVEQETQYF.

This clonotype has only a few counts. This chain links TRBV6-6 with TRBJ1-3; D gene unclear. This CDR3 has 14 amino acids. Trimming pared 3 bases from V and 0 bases from J, leaving 6 bases between. Germline lookup yields CDR1 MNHNY and CDR2 SVGAGI (reference sequence). Here the CDR3 DNA reads TGTGCCAGCAGTTATGGTCCCTCTGGAAACACCATATATTTT. Amino acid sequence: CASSYGPSGNTIYF.

This clonotype turned up a few times. The rearrangement joins TRBV7-9 to TRBJ1-3; TRBD1 is a possible D gene (6 bases). V was pared by 5 bases and J by 5 bases, with 25 bases between. Germline V CDR1 and CDR2: SEHNR, FQNEAQ (reference sequence). This CDR3 contains 18 residues. This CDR3 is CASSPTSYWGRRRNTIYF. For the CDR3, the DNA is TGTGCCAGCAGCCCGACCTCATATTGGGGGCGAAGGAGAAACACCATATATTTT.

This clonotype came up a few times. J is TRBJ1-2 and V is TRBV12-3 or TRBV12-4; no clear D gene. V was cut by 7 bases and J by 0 bases, with 15 bases left in between. CDR3 size: 15 residues. The CDR3 region has the DNA TGTGCCAGCACCTTGGGCAGGAGAACTAACTATGGCTACACCTTC. Amino acids: CASTLGRRTNYGYTF.

V gene TRBV7-2 combines with J gene TRBJ1-1, with TRBD1 as a possible D gene (6 bases). The ends were cut back, 3 bases at V and 2 bases at J, with 22 bases in the middle. The V gene's germline CDR1 is SGHTA and CDR2 FQGNSA. CDR3 length: 18 residues. The CDR3 sequence is CASSFLAHGMGGNTEAFF. CDR3 nucleotide sequence: TGTGCCAGCAGCTTTCTTGCCCACGGGATGGGGGGCAACACTGAAGCTTTCTTT.

The V call is TRBV3-1, the J call TRBJ1-6; D unresolved. Per the germline V gene, CDR1 is LGHDT and CDR2 is YNNKEL (reference sequence). The CDR3 covers 14 residues. V was clipped by 0 bases and J by 9 bases, with 9 bases between them. The CDR3 DNA reads TGTGCCAGCAGCCAAGATATATCGGGTTCACCCCTCCACTTT. It yields the protein CASSQDISGSPLHF. Variable domain in full (rest from reference TRBV3-1 and TRBJ1-6): DTAVSQTPKYLVTQMGNDKSIKCEQNLGHDTMYWYKQDSKKFLKIMFSYNNKELIINETVPNRFSPKSPDKAHLNLHINSLELGDSAVYFCASSQDISGSPLHFGNGTRLTVT.